Included here is one T cell receptor beta chain sequence, with context. This sample is part of a study of blood T cell repertoires in COVID-19. Study as a whole: The origin of the acute and convalescent COVID-19 samples was the United States, Italy and Spain. PBMCs, B-cell-depleted T cells, or T cells were the source of the cDNA or gDNA that made up the material.

Seattle-derived patients entered the study during active infection and were followed longitudinally. The CDR3 is 16 residues long. The germline CDR1 and CDR2 sequences are SGHTA and FQGNSA. With 8 bases clipped from V and 8 bases from J, the junction kept 18 bases outside the gene matches. Profiled with immunoSEQ multiplex PCR; TCRdb holds only in-frame clones, not every one. The sample lists about 160,000 clones, 87% occurring once. The sequence was collected from a woman in her 70s with COVID-19, enrolled during active disease. Sequencing used peripheral blood. The V gene is TRBV7-2, the J gene TRBJ2-1, with 7 bases aligning to TRBD2. CDR3 bases: TGTGCCAGCCTGCGCGCCCCCAGCGGGGTTTTCGATGAGCAGTTCTTC. Residues: CASLRAPSGVFDEQFF.